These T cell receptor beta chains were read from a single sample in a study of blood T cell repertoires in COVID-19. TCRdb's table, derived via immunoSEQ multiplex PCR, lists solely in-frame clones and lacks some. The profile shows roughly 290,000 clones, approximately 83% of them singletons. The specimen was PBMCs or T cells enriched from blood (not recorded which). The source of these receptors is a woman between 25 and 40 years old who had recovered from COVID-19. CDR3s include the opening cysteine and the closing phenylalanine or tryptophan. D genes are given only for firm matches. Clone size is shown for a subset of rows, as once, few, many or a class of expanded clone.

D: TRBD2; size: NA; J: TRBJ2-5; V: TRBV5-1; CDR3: CASSLTKTSGGIQETQYF; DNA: TGCGCCAGCAGCTTGACGAAGACTAGCGGGGGGATTCAAGAGACCCAGTACTTC
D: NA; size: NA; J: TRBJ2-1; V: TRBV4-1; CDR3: CASSHVRAGDFYNEQFF; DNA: TGCGCCAGCAGCCACGTGAGGGCCGGGGACTTCTACAATGAGCAGTTCTTC
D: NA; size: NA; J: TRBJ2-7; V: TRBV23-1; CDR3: CASSQGDEQYF; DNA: TGCGCCAGCAGTCAAGGAGACGAGCAGTACTTC
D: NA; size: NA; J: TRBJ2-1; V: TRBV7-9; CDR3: CASSLEVSRSTNEQFF; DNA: TGTGCCAGCAGCCTCGAGGTATCACGAAGCACCAATGAGCAGTTCTTC
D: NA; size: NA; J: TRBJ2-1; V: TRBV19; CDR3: CASSIFQVSYNEQFF; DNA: TGTGCCAGTAGTATATTCCAGGTTTCCTACAATGAGCAGTTCTTC
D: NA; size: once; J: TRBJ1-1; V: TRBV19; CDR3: CASRTTNMNTEAFF; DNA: TGTGCCAGTAGGACGACAAACATGAACACTGAAGCTTTCTTT
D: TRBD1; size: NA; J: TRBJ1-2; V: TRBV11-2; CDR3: CASSSIRDRVRISYTF; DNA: TGTGCCAGCAGCTCAATCCGGGACAGGGTCAGGATTAGCTACACCTTC
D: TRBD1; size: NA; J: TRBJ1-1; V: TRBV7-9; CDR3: CASSAKGAMNTEAFF; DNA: TGTGCCAGCAGCGCCAAGGGGGCCATGAACACTGAAGCTTTCTTT
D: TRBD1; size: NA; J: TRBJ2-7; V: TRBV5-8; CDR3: CASRLRDRVEEQYF; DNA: TGTGCCAGCAGATTGCGGGACAGGGTTGAAGAGCAGTACTTC
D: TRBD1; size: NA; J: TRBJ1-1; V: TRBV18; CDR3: CASSYTNQGGTEAFF; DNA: TGTGCCAGCTCGTATACCAACCAGGGGGGCACTGAAGCTTTCTTT
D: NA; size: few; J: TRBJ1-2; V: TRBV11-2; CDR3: CASSLGRAITNYGYTF; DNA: TGTGCCAGCAGCTTAGGCAGGGCCATTACTAACTATGGCTACACCTTC
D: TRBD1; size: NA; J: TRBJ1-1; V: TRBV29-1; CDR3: CSVEGTGGERAFF; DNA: TGCAGCGTTGAAGGAACAGGGGGCGAAAGAGCTTTCTTT
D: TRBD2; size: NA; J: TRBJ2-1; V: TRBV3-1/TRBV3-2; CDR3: CASSPRGGADNEQFF; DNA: TGTGCCAGCAGCCCGCGCGGGGGGGCCGACAATGAGCAGTTCTTC
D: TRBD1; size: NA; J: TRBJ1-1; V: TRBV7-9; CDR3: CASSLTGDTEAFF; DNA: TGTGCCAGCAGCCTGACAGGGGACACTGAAGCTTTCTTT
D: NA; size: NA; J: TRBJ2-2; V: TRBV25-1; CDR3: CASSDIGVNTGELFF; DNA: TGTGCCAGCAGTGACATCGGAGTGAACACCGGGGAGCTGTTTTTT
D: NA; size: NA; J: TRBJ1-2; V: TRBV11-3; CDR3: CASSFRNSEAGLGANYGYTF; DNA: TGTGCCAGCAGCTTTCGCAACTCGGAGGCCGGGTTGGGAGCTAACTATGGCTACACCTTC
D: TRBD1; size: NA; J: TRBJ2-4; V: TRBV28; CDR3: CASSKQGAGNIQYF; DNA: TGTGCCAGCAGTAAACAGGGGGCAGGAAACATTCAGTACTTC
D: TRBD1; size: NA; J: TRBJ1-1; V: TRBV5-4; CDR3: CASSPMNRQGARLEAFF; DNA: TGTGCCAGCAGCCCTATGAATCGACAGGGTGCACGTCTTGAAGCTTTCTTT
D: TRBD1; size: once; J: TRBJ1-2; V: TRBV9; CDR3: CASSSGGDRVYGYTF; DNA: TGTGCCAGCAGCTCCGGAGGGGACAGGGTTTATGGCTACACCTTC
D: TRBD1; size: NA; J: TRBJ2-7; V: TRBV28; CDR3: CASSLEGTGDPYEQYF; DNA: TGTGCCAGCAGTTTAGAGGGGACAGGGGACCCCTACGAGCAGTACTTC
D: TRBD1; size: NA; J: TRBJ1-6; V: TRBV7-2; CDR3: CASSSLPDRLNSPLHF; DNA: TGTGCCAGCAGCTCTCTGCCGGACAGGCTTAATTCACCCCTCCACTTT
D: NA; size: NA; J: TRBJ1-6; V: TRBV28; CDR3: CASSSLGESSPLHF; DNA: TGTGCCAGCAGTTCTCTAGGGGAAAGTTCACCCCTCCACTTT
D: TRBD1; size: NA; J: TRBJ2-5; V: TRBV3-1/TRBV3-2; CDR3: CASSPTGGRETQYF; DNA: TGTGCCAGCAGCCCTACAGGGGGCAGGGAGACCCAGTACTTC
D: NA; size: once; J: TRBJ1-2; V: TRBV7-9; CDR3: CASSFPLAYGYTF; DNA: TGTGCCAGCAGCTTCCCCCTGGCCTATGGCTACACCTTC
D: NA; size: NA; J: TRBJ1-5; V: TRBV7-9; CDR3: CASSSDGPGPQHF; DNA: TGTGCCAGCAGCTCTGACGGCCCAGGCCCCCAGCATTTT
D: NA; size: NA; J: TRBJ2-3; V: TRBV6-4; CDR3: CASSVGTSTDTQYF; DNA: TGTGCCAGCAGTGTTGGTACTAGCACAGATACGCAGTATTTT
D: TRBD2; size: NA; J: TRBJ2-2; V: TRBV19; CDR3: CASISTTSGSNGELFF; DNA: TGTGCCAGTATTTCCACGACTAGCGGGAGTAACGGGGAGCTGTTTTTT
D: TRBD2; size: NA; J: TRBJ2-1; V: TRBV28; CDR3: CASSKTSGRDNEQFF; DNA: TGTGCCAGCAGCAAGACTAGCGGGAGGGACAATGAGCAGTTCTTC
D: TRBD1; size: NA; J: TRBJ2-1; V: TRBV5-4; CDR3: CASSLGGTGVDEQFF; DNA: TGTGCCAGCAGCTTGGGGGGGACAGGGGTAGATGAGCAGTTCTTC
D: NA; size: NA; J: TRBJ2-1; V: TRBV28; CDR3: CASSAAGTPFSYNEQFF; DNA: TGTGCCAGCAGTGCGGCCGGGACTCCCTTTTCCTACAATGAGCAGTTCTTC
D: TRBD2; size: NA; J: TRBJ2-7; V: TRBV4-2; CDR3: CASSQDMVAGELSYEQYF; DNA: TGTGCCAGCAGCCAAGATATGGTAGCGGGGGAGCTCTCCTACGAGCAGTACTTC
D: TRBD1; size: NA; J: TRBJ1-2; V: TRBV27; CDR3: CASSLGERQGRGYTF; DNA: TGTGCCAGCAGTTTAGGTGAAAGACAGGGACGTGGCTACACCTTC
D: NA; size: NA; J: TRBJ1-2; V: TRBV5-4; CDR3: CASSDNRVLPLGYTF; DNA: TGTGCCAGCAGCGACAACAGGGTCTTACCTCTCGGCTACACCTTC
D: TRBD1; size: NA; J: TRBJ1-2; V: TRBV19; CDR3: CASSATGGDYGYTF; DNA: TGTGCCAGTAGTGCGACAGGGGGCGACTATGGTTACACCTTC
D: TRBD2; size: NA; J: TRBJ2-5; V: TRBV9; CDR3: CASSVELAGGLGETQYF; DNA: TGTGCCAGCAGCGTAGAACTAGCGGGAGGGCTGGGGGAGACCCAGTACTTC
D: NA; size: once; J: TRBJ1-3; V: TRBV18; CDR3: CASSLAQQVHMDTIYF; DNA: TGTGCCAGCTCCCTGGCCCAACAGGTTCATATGGACACCATATATTTT
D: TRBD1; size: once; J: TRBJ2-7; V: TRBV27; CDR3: CASSKPGQGPYEQYF; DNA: TGTGCCAGCAGTAAACCGGGACAGGGTCCCTACGAGCAGTACTTC
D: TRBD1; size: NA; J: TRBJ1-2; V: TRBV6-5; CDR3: CASVTGYYGYTF; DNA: TGTGCCAGCGTGACAGGGTACTATGGCTACACCTTC
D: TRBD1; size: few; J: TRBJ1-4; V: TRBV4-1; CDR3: CASSQGDRGPNNEKLFF; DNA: TGCGCCAGCAGCCAAGGGGACAGGGGGCCGAATAATGAAAAACTGTTTTTT
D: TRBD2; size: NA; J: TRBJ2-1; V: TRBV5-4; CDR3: CASRPQNSGGAGGNEQFF; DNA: TGTGCCAGCAGACCCCAGAATAGCGGGGGGGCCGGAGGGAATGAGCAGTTCTTC
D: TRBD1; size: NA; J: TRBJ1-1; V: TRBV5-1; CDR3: CASSLGQGGDTEAFF; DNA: TGCGCCAGCAGCTTAGGACAGGGAGGAGACACTGAAGCTTTCTTT
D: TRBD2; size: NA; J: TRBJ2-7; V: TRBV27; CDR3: CASSMAGVRNEQYF; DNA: TGTGCCAGCAGTATGGCGGGAGTGCGAAACGAGCAGTACTTC
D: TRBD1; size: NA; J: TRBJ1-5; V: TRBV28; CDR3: CASRLPGQSNQPQHF; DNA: TGTGCCAGCCGACTTCCGGGACAGAGCAATCAGCCCCAGCATTTT
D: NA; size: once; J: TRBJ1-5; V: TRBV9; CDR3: CARLFATGRNQPQHF; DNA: TGTGCCAGGTTATTTGCAACAGGGCGCAATCAGCCCCAGCATTTT
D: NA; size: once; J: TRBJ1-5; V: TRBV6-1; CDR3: CASSELWWGEGLDQPQHF; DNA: TGTGCCAGCAGTGAACTTTGGTGGGGGGAAGGGCTCGATCAGCCCCAGCATTTT
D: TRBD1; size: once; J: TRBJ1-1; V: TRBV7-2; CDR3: CASSLTTGTGSVAFF; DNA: TGTGCCAGCAGCTTAACGACCGGGACAGGCTCGGTAGCTTTCTTT